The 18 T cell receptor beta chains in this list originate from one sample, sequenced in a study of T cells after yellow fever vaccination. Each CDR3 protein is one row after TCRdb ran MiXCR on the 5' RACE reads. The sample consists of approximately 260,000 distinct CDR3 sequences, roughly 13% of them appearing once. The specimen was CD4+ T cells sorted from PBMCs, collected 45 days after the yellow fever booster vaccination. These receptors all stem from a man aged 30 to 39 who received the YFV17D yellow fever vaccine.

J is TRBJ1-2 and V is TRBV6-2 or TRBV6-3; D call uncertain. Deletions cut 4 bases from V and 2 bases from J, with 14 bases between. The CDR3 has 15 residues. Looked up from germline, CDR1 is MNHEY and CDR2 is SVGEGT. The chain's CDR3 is CASSSDGRRNYGYTF. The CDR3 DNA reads TGTGCCAGCAGTTCAGACGGAAGAAGAAACTATGGCTACACCTTC.

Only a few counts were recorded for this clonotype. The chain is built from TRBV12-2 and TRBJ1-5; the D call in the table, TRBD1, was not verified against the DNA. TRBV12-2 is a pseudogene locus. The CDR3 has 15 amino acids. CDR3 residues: CASRLGQNSNQPQHF. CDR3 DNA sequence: TGTGCAAGTCGCTTAGGACAGAATAGCAATCAGCCCCAGCATTTT.

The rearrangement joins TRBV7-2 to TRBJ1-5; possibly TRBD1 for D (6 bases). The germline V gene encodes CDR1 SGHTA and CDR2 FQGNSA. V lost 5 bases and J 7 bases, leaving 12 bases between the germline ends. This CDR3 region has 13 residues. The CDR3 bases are TGTGCCAGCAGCCGGCAGGGGAGGCAGCCCCAGCATTTT. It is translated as CASSRQGRQPQHF.

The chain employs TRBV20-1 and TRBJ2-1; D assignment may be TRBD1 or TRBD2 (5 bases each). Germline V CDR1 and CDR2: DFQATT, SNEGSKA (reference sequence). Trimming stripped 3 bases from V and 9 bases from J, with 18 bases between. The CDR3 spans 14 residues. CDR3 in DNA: TGCAGTGCTAGGAGGGGAGTACGCTCCGGTGAGCAGTTCTTC. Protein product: CSARRGVRSGEQFF.

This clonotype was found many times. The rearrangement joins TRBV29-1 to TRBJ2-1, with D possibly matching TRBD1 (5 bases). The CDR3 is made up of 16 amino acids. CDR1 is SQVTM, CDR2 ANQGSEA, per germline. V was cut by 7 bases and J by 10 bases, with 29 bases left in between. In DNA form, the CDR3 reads TGCAGCGCCAGAGATAGTACGAGAGGTAGGGGAAGGGAGCAGTTCTTC. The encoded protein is CSARDSTRGRGREQFF.

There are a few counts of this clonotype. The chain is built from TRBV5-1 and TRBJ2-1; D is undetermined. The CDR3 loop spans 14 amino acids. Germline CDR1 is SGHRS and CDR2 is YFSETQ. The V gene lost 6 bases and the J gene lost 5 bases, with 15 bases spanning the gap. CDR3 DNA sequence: TGCGCCAGCACCCGCGATCAAACCAACAATGAGCAGTTCTTC. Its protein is CASTRDQTNNEQFF.

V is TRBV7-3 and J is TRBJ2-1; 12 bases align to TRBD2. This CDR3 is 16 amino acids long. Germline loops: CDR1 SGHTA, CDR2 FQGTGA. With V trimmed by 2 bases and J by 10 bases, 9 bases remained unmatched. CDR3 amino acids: CASSLAGTSGREEQFF. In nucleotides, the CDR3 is TGTGCCAGCAGCTTAGCCGGGACTAGCGGGCGGGAAGAGCAGTTCTTC.

The CDR3 loop is CASSPEPSSYEQYF. CDR3 DNA: TGCGCCAGCTCACCCGAGCCGAGCTCCTACGAGCAGTACTTC. This sequence joins TRBV5-1 and TRBJ2-7; D not certain. Germline V gives CDR1 SGHRS, CDR2 YFSETQ. V gave up 7 bases and J gave up 0 bases, with 14 bases separating them. The CDR3 runs to 14 residues. Complete variable domain (other parts from reference TRBV5-1 and TRBJ2-7): KAGVTQTPRYLIKTRGQQVTLSCSPISGHRSVSWYQQTPGQGLQFLFEYFSETQRNKGNFPGRFSGRQFSNSRSEMNVSTLELGDSALYLCASSPEPSSYEQYFGPGTRLTVT.

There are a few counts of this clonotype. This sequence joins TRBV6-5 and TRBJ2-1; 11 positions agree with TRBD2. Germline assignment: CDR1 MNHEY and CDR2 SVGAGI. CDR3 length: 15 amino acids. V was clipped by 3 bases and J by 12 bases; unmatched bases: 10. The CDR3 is CASSYNGVSGRAQFF. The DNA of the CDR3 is TGTGCCAGCAGTTATAACGGGGTTAGCGGGAGGGCGCAGTTCTTC.

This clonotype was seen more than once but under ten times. The CDR3 sequence is CASSLVAGGEQFF. The CDR3, as DNA: TGTGCCAGCAGCTTAGTAGCGGGAGGTGAGCAGTTCTTC. This sequence joins TRBV7-9 and TRBJ2-1; 10 positions agree with TRBD2. This CDR3 spans 13 amino acids. The junction had 0 bases not matched to a gene; V was cut back by 1 base and J by 9 bases. The germline gives CDR1 SEHNR, CDR2 FQNEAQ (reference sequence). The full variable domain, with the rest looked up from reference TRBV7-9 and TRBJ2-1, is DTGVSQNPRHKITKRGQNVTFRCDPISEHNRLYWYRQTLGQGPEFLTYFQNEAQLEKSRLLSDRFSAERPKGSFSTLEIQRTEQGDSAMYLCASSLVAGGEQFFGPGTRLTVL.

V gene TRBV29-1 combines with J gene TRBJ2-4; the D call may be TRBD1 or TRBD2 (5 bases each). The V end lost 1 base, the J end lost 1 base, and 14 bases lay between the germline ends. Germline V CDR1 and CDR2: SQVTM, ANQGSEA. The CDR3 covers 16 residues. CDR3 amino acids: CSVEGPRGVAKNIQYF. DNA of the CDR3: TGCAGCGTTGAAGGACCACGAGGGGTGGCCAAAAACATTCAGTACTTC.

DNA of the CDR3: TGTGCCAGCAGTACCGGGTTCAGCTCTTCTTCTGGCTACACCTTC. The encoded protein is CASSTGFSSSSGYTF. This chain connects TRBV27 to TRBJ1-2; no definite D call. The CDR3 is made up of 15 amino acids. Looked up from germline, CDR1 is MNHEY and CDR2 is SMNVEV (reference sequence). The germline V and J ends were trimmed by 5 bases and 7 bases, with 20 bases remaining between them.

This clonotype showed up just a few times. In DNA form, the CDR3 reads TGTGCCAGCAGCTTAGCGTCCGGAACGGCTAATGAAAAACTGTTTTTT. This sequence encodes CASSLASGTANEKLFF. This chain joins TRBV7-2 and TRBJ1-4, with unresolved D. The CDR3 totals 16 residues. V lost 0 bases, J lost 3 bases, and 11 bases lay in between. Germline V gene sequence: CDR1 SGHTA, CDR2 FQGNSA.

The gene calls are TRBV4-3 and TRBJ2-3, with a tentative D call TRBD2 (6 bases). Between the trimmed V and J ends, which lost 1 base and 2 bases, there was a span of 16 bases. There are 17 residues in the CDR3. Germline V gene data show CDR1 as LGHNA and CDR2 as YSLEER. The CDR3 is CASSQAPPGVHTDTQYF. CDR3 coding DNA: TGCGCCAGCAGCCAAGCTCCTCCGGGGGTCCACACAGATACGCAGTATTTT.

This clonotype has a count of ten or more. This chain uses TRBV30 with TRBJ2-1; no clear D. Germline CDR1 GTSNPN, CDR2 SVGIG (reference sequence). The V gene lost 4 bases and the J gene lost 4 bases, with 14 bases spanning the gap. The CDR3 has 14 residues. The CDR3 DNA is TGTGCCTGGAATTACGGCGCGGAATACAATGAGCAGTTCTTC. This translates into CAWNYGAEYNEQFF.

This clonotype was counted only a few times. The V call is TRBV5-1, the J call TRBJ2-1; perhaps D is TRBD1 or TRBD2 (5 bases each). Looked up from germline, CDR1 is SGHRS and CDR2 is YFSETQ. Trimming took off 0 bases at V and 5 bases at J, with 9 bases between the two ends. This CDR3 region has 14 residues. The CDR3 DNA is TGCGCCAGCAGCTTGGAAAGGGGAGACAATGAGCAGTTCTTC. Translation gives CASSLERGDNEQFF.

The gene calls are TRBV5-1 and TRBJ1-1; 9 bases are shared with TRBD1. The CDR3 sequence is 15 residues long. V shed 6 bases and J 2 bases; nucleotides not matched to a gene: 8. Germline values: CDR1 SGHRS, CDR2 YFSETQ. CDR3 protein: CASNPTGGLNTEAFF. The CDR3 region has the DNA TGCGCCAGCAACCCCACAGGGGGCTTAAACACTGAAGCTTTCTTT.

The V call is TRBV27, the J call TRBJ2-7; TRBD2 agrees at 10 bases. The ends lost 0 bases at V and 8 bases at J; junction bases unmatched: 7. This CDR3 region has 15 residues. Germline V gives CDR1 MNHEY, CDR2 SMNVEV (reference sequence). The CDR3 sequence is CASSLSSGRAFKQYF. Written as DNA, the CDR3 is TGTGCCAGCAGTTTATCCAGCGGGAGGGCCTTCAAGCAGTACTTC.